The 31 T cell receptor beta chains given below trace back to one sample, sequenced in a study of control samples from healthy donors and cancer patients. Using immunoSEQ multiplex PCR, the repertoire was profiled, and TCRdb retains in-frame clones only, with some absent. The repertoire holds 85,000 to 90,000 clones, with over 65% as singletons. The sequencing sample was made of blood. The receptors derive from a woman aged 35 to 49 in good health.

CDR3 region: CASSLSGGRGEQYF. In nucleotides, the CDR3 is TGTGCCAGCTCACTCTCCGGGGGGAGAGGTGAGCAGTACTTC. The chain is built from TRBV18 and TRBJ2-7; TRBD2 matches 7 bases. Germline CDR1 KGHSH, CDR2 LQKENI. The CDR3 totals 14 residues. J gave up 7 bases and V 4 bases, and 10 bases lay outside the gene matches. Full variable domain (missing parts from reference TRBV18 and TRBJ2-7): NAGVMQNPRHLVRRRGQEARLRCSPMKGHSHVYWYRQLPEEGLKFMVYLQKENIIDESGMPKERFSAEFPKEGPSILRIQQVVRGDSAAYFCASSLSGGRGEQYFGPGTRLTVT.

V and J are TRBV3-1 (or the pseudogene TRBV3-2) and TRBJ2-1; no clear D gene. V lost 0 bases to trimming and J lost 8 bases, with 11 bases between them. The CDR3 is 14 amino acids. Germline CDR1 is LGHDT and CDR2 is YNNKEL (reference sequence). The CDR3 sequence: CASSQDFSFDEQFF. The CDR3 coding sequence is TGTGCCAGCAGCCAAGATTTCTCCTTCGATGAGCAGTTCTTC.

The chain combines TRBV5-1 with TRBJ1-2; a possible D gene is TRBD1 (5 bases). The CDR3 spans 13 residues. V was trimmed by 0 bases and J by 7 bases, leaving 10 bases between them. Germline loops: CDR1 SGHRS, CDR2 YFSETQ. The CDR3 DNA sequence: TGCGCCAGCAGCTTGGTGTCAGGGAGTGGCTACACCTTC. It specifies CASSLVSGSGYTF. Variable domain in full (rest from reference TRBV5-1 and TRBJ1-2): KAGVTQTPRYLIKTRGQQVTLSCSPISGHRSVSWYQQTPGQGLQFLFEYFSETQRNKGNFPGRFSGRQFSNSRSEMNVSTLELGDSALYLCASSLVSGSGYTFGSGTRLTVV.

The chain employs TRBV5-1 and TRBJ1-1; TRBD1 matches at 7 bases. The CDR3 runs 16 residues. The V gene end was trimmed by 3 bases and the J gene end by 1 base; junction bases not matched to a gene: 9. Germline-derived CDR1 and CDR2 are SGHRS and YFSETQ. In DNA, the CDR3 is TGCGCCAGCAGCTCGTGGGCGGGACAGCCGAACACTGAAGCTTTCTTT. Its translation: CASSSWAGQPNTEAFF.

This clone has only one observation. This rearrangement joins TRBV7-2 to TRBJ2-7; D perhaps matches TRBD2 (7 bases). The germline V and J ends were trimmed by 0 bases and 4 bases, with 19 bases remaining between them. The CDR3 extends over 17 amino acids. Germline values: CDR1 SGHTA, CDR2 FQGNSA. The CDR3 sequence is CASSLAHGRGAAYEQYF. Written as DNA, the CDR3 is TGTGCCAGCAGCTTAGCGCATGGACGGGGGGCCGCGTACGAGCAGTACTTC.

The V and J genes are TRBV6-5 and TRBJ1-2; a weak D match, TRBD1 (6 bases). V was cut by 0 bases and J by 1 base, with 12 bases left in between. Germline assignment: CDR1 MNHEY and CDR2 SVGAGI. The CDR3 contains 16 residues. CDR3: CASSYSGGGDNYGYTF. The DNA of the CDR3 is TGTGCCAGCAGTTACTCGGGGGGGGGCGATAACTATGGCTACACCTTC.

This chain links TRBV3-1 (or the pseudogene TRBV3-2) with TRBJ2-2; a possible D gene is TRBD1 (5 bases). This CDR3 has 14 amino acids. Germline V lookup: CDR1 LGHDT, CDR2 YNNKEL (reference sequence). The V gene lost 3 bases and the J gene lost 6 bases, with 11 bases spanning the gap. The CDR3 loop reads CASSHRTYAGELFF. The DNA of the CDR3 is TGTGCCAGCAGCCATAGGACATACGCCGGGGAGCTGTTTTTT.

This clone was counted a few times. The chain joins TRBV4-1 to TRBJ2-4; the match to TRBD2 covers 12 bases. Trimming cost V 4 bases and J 0 bases; bases outside gene matches: 7. CDR1 is MGHRA and CDR2 is YSYEKL in the germline V gene. The CDR3 spans 18 residues. In DNA, the CDR3 is TGCGCCAGCAGCCCTAGCGGGGGGGTATTGCTAGCCAAAAACATTCAGTACTTC. Its translation: CASSPSGGVLLAKNIQYF.

For this clone: This may be a read error, as it is one base from a much larger clone. Other DNA sequences in this specimen translate into the identical CDR3. V usage is TRBV24-1 and J usage is TRBJ1-2; 7 bases match TRBD1. V gave up 2 bases and J gave up 0 bases; unmatched junction bases: 2. Germline V gives CDR1 KGHDR, CDR2 SFDVKD. The CDR3 consists of 15 residues. CDR3 nucleotide sequence: TGTGCCACCAGTGATTACAGGGGAGCTAACTATGGCTACACCTTC. Translated, it gives CATSDYRGANYGYTF.

V and J are TRBV7-2 and TRBJ1-6, with D unclear. The CDR3 length is 14 residues. The germline CDR1 and CDR2 sequences are SGHTA and FQGNSA. V was shortened by 5 bases and J by 6 bases, with 11 bases between the two germline ends. The CDR3 loop reads CASSPDGPNSPLHF. As DNA, the CDR3 is TGTGCCAGCAGCCCAGACGGGCCTAATTCACCCCTCCACTTT. The entire variable domain, with the rest obtained from reference TRBV7-2 and TRBJ1-6, is as follows: GAGVSQSPSNKVTEKGKDVELRCDPISGHTALYWYRQSLGQGLEFLIYFQGNSAPDKSGLPSDRFSAERTGGSVSTLTIQRTQQEDSAVYLCASSPDGPNSPLHFGNGTRLTVT.

The rearrangement joins TRBV6-5 to TRBJ1-5, with D uncertain. Between the trimmed V and J ends, which lost 7 bases and 0 bases, there was a span of 7 bases. Germline V gene lookup returns CDR1 MNHEY and CDR2 SVGAGI. This CDR3 region has 13 residues. CDR3 residues: CASKIYSNQPQHF. CDR3 nucleotides: TGTGCCAGCAAGATCTATAGCAATCAGCCCCAGCATTTT.

The chain carries TRBV21-1 and TRBJ2-1; TRBD1 reflects the table's D call only, with no check against the DNA. TRBV21-1 is a known pseudogene. There are 16 residues in the CDR3. The CDR3 here is CASSNGGQVERNEQFF. For the CDR3, the DNA is TGTGCCAGCAGCAACGGCGGACAGGTGGAACGCAATGAGCAGTTCTTC.

The V gene is TRBV5-5, the J gene TRBJ2-5, with D maybe TRBD2 (6 bases). Germline V CDR1 and CDR2: SGHKS, YYEKEE (reference sequence). Trimming left V 3 bases short and J 2 bases short, with 23 bases between. The CDR3 length is 18 residues. The CDR3 region has the DNA TGTGCCAGCAGCTCCCGATCAGGGAGGCTCCTGATACAAGAGACCCAGTACTTC. This sequence encodes CASSSRSGRLLIQETQYF.

The genes are TRBV19 and TRBJ2-3; TRBD2 is a possible D gene (5 bases). From germline, CDR1 is LNHDA and CDR2 SQIVND (reference sequence). Trimming pared 4 bases from V and 8 bases from J, leaving 19 bases between. The CDR3 is 15 amino acids. For the CDR3, the DNA is TGTGCCAGTAGTACACTCCCGACTACTTCTACTACGCAGTATTTT. Residues: CASSTLPTTSTTQYF. Variable domain in full (rest from reference TRBV19 and TRBJ2-3): DGGITQSPKYLFRKEGQNVTLSCEQNLNHDAMYWYRQDPGQGLRLIYYSQIVNDFQKGDIAEGYSVSREKKESFPLTVTSAQKNPTAFYLCASSTLPTTSTTQYFGPGTRLTVL.

The chain employs TRBV7-2 and TRBJ2-5; 7 positions match TRBD2. Germline V gives CDR1 SGHTA, CDR2 FQGNSA. J gave up 3 bases and V 5 bases, and 12 bases lay outside the gene matches. The CDR3 is made up of 16 amino acids. DNA for the CDR3: TGTGCCAGCAGCCCAATGATAAGCGGGGCAAAAGAGACCCAGTACTTC. Translated, it gives CASSPMISGAKETQYF. The entire variable domain, with the rest obtained from reference TRBV7-2 and TRBJ2-5, is as follows: GAGVSQSPSNKVTEKGKDVELRCDPISGHTALYWYRQSLGQGLEFLIYFQGNSAPDKSGLPSDRFSAERTGGSVSTLTIQRTQQEDSAVYLCASSPMISGAKETQYFGPGTRLLVL.

This clone was recorded once. The chain links TRBV21-1 to TRBJ2-1; the table's TRBD2 call for D was not verified on the DNA. TRBV21-1 is noted as a pseudogene. The CDR3 loop spans 18 amino acids. CDR3 DNA sequence: TGTGCCAGCAGCAAATTAGGGACTAGCGGGGGAACAAGCAATGAGCAGTTCTTC. Protein: CASSKLGTSGGTSNEQFF.

The chain carries TRBV14 and TRBJ1-1; the D is unclear. The CDR3 contains 13 residues. Germline lookup yields CDR1 SGHDN and CDR2 FVKESK. The V end was cut by 0 bases, the J end by 1 base, with 3 bases between. CDR3 in DNA: TGTGCCAGCAGCCAAGATAAGAACACTGAAGCTTTCTTT. Translating it yields CASSQDKNTEAFF.

This chain links TRBV24-1 with TRBJ2-2; D is uncertain. Trimming cost V 0 bases and J 7 bases, with 2 bases left between them. The CDR3 loop spans 12 amino acids. Germline lookup yields CDR1 KGHDR and CDR2 SFDVKD. The CDR3 sequence: CATSDLSGELFF. CDR3 in DNA: TGTGCCACCAGTGATTTGAGCGGGGAGCTGTTTTTT.

The chain couples TRBV12-5 to TRBJ2-7; D might be TRBD1 or TRBD2, each matching 5 bases. Germline V gives CDR1 LGHNT, CDR2 FRNRAP. The CDR3 extends over 16 amino acids. Trimming left V 0 bases short and J 2 bases short, with 14 bases between. The CDR3 region is CASGLVLYRDPYEQYF. DNA of the CDR3: TGTGCTAGTGGTTTGGTACTCTACCGGGACCCCTACGAGCAGTACTTC.

The rearrangement uses TRBV9 and TRBJ1-2; maybe TRBD1 (5 bases). This CDR3 contains 13 residues. The ends were cut back, 4 bases at V and 4 bases at J, with 11 bases in the middle. Germline V CDR1 and CDR2: SGDLS, YYNGEE. In DNA form, the CDR3 reads TGTGCCAGCAGCTCCGCAGGGTCCTATGGCTACACCTTC. It specifies CASSSAGSYGYTF.

V and J are TRBV15 and TRBJ1-1; D unresolved. V dropped 3 bases and J dropped 0 bases, with 17 bases sitting between them. The germline gives CDR1 LNHNV, CDR2 YYDKDF (reference sequence). This CDR3 is 17 amino acids long. CDR3: CATSSALGQTMNTEAFF. The CDR3 DNA follows: TGTGCCACCAGCAGCGCCCTCGGGCAGACGATGAACACTGAAGCTTTCTTT.

Only one count was recorded for this clone. The CDR3 coding sequence is TGTGCCAGTAACAGACAGGGGGACACCGGGGAGCTGTTTTTT. It codes for CASNRQGDTGELFF. This chain joins TRBV19 and TRBJ2-2; 9 nucleotides line up with TRBD1. The CDR3 loop spans 14 amino acids. From germline, CDR1 is LNHDA and CDR2 SQIVND (reference sequence). Trimming at V came to 7 bases and at J to 3 bases, leaving 3 bases not matched to a gene.

This clone was recorded once. The chain has TRBV6-2 or TRBV6-3 and TRBJ1-4, with D tentatively TRBD1 (6 bases). The germline V gene has CDR1 MNHEY and CDR2 SVGEGT. V was cut by 6 bases and J by 8 bases, with 10 bases left in between. The CDR3 covers 12 residues. The CDR3 region is CASSRGQEKLFF. CDR3 nucleotide sequence: TGTGCCAGCAGCCGCGGACAGGAAAAACTGTTTTTT.

This chain uses TRBV20-1 with TRBJ2-7; no clear D. This CDR3 has 11 amino acids. Trimming stripped 5 bases from V and 0 bases from J, with 5 bases between. Germline CDR1 is DFQATT and CDR2 is SNEGSKA (reference sequence). The DNA for the CDR3 is TGCAGTGCTCATTACTCCTACGAGCAGTACTTC. This translates into CSAHYSYEQYF.

The V gene is TRBV30, the J gene TRBJ1-6; D may be TRBD1 (6 bases). V was pared by 3 bases and J by 7 bases, with 10 bases between. The germline V gene has CDR1 GTSNPN and CDR2 SVGIG (reference sequence). The CDR3 length is 13 residues. The CDR3 DNA reads as TGTGCCTGGAGACCAACAGGGAATTCACCCCTCCACTTT. Translation gives CAWRPTGNSPLHF.

This chain links TRBV25-1 with TRBJ1-2; D unclear. The V end was cut by 0 bases, the J end by 4 bases, with 12 bases between. CDR1 and CDR2 (germline): MGHDK, SYGVNS. The CDR3 contains 15 residues. CDR3 in amino acids: CASSEYGEGTYGYTF. In nucleotides, the CDR3 is TGTGCCAGCAGTGAATATGGCGAAGGTACCTATGGCTACACCTTC.

The chain joins TRBV14 to TRBJ2-3; D ambiguous. The CDR3 consists of 13 residues. Trimming removed 4 bases at V and 7 bases at J, with 12 bases between. CDR1 and CDR2 from the germline V gene are SGHDN and FVKESK. The CDR3, as DNA: TGTGCCAGCAGCCTAATAGGGTCAAATACGCAGTATTTT. Translation: CASSLIGSNTQYF.

The chain combines TRBV27 with TRBJ1-6; 8 bases are shared with TRBD1. Trimming took 5 bases from V and 0 from J; bases not matched to a gene: 6. The CDR3 has 17 residues. Per the germline V gene, CDR1 is MNHEY and CDR2 is SMNVEV (reference sequence). CDR3 region: CASSRQGRSSYNSPLHF. The CDR3 DNA sequence: TGTGCCAGCAGTCGACAGGGGCGAAGCTCCTATAATTCACCCCTCCACTTT.

The chain has TRBV3-1 (or the pseudogene TRBV3-2) and TRBJ1-1; unclear D gene. CDR3 size: 14 residues. With 4 bases removed from V and 4 bases from J, the gap between germline ends came to 13 bases. The germline V gene has CDR1 LGHDT and CDR2 YNNKEL (reference sequence). CDR3 coding DNA: TGTGCCAGCAGCCCCGCCCTAAGCGGCACTGAAGCTTTCTTT. This sequence encodes CASSPALSGTEAFF.

The V and J genes are TRBV19 and TRBJ2-2; a possible D gene is TRBD2 (6 bases). The V end was cut by 8 bases, the J end by 4 bases, with 14 bases between. The germline V gene has CDR1 LNHDA and CDR2 SQIVND (reference sequence). The CDR3 sequence is 14 residues long. The CDR3 here is CASGDFGITGELFF. CDR3 DNA sequence: TGTGCCAGTGGGGACTTCGGAATCACCGGGGAGCTGTTTTTT.

The chain couples TRBV9 to TRBJ1-2; TRBD1 agrees at 7 bases. Germline CDR1 and CDR2: SGDLS and YYNGEE. This CDR3 is 14 amino acids long. Losses at the gene ends were 5 bases for V and 4 bases for J; bases not matched to a gene: 8. For the CDR3, the DNA is TGTGCCAGCAGACCACAGGGGACCCCCTATGGCTACACCTTC. This translates into CASRPQGTPYGYTF.